This T cell receptor beta chain was found in a study of cytotoxic CD8 clonotypes in ibrutinib-treated CLL. Trimming pared 6 bases from V and 8 bases from J, leaving 13 bases between. CDR3 size: 13 residues. Per germline, CDR1 SGHDN and CDR2 FVKESK. Method: immunoSEQ multiplex PCR; TCRdb's copy keeps in-frame clones and lacks some. The sample shows some 160,000 clones, more than 75% of them seen only once. Regarding this clone: Its antigen is as yet unknown.

Study-level results: Clonotypes that were public were uncommon, and they contracted or stayed stable on treatment. Higher circulating CD8+ T-cell counts strongly accompanied higher baseline clonality, above age-matched healthy donors.

The material sequenced was PBMCs, taken after 12 months of ibrutinib treatment. This clonotype was sampled from a human donor with chronic lymphocytic leukemia. The chain couples TRBV14 to TRBJ2-2; a weak D match, TRBD2 (5 bases). As DNA, the CDR3 is TGTGCCAGCAGGTGGGAGCGGAGGGGGGAGCTGTTTTTT. Translating it yields CASRWERRGELFF.